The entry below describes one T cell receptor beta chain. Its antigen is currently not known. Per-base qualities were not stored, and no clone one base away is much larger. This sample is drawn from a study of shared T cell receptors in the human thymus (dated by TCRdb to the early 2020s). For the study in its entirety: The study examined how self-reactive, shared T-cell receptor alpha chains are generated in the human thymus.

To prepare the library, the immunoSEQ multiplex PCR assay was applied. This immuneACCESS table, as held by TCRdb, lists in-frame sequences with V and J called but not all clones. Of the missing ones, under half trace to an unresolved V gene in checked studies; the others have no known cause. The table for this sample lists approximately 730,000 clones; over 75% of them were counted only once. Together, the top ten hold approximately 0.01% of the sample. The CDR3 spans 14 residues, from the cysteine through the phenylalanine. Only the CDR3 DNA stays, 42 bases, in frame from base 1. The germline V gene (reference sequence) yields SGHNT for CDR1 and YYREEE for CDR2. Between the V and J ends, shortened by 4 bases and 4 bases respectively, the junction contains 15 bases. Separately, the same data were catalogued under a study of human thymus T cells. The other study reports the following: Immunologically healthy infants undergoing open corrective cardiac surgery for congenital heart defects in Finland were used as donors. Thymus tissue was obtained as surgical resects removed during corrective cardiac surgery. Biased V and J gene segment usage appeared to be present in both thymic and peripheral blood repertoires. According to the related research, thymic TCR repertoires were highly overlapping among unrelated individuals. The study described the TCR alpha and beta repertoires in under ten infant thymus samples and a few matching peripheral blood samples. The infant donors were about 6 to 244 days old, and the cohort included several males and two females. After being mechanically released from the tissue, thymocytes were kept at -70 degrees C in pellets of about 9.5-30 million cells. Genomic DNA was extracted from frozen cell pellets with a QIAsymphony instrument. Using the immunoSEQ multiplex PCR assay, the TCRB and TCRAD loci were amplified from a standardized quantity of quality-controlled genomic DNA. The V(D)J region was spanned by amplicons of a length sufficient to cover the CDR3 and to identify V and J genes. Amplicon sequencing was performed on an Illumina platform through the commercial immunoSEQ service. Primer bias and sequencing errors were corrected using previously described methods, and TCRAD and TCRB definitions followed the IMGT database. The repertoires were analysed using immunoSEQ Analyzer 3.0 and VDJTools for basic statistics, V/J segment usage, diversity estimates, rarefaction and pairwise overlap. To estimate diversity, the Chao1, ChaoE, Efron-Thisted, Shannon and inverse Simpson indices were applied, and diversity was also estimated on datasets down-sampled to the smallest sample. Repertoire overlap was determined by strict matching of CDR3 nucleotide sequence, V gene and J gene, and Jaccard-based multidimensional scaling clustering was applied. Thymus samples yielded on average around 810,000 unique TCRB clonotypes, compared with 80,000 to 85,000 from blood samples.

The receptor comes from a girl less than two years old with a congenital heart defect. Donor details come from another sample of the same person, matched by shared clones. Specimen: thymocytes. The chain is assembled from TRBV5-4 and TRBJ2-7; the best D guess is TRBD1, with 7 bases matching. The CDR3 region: CASSRAGQPYEQYF. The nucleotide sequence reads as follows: TGTGCCAGCAGCCGCGCGGGACAGCCTTACGAGCAGTACTTC.